The text below deals with one T cell receptor beta chain. Cohorts were determined from participant-reported clinical history. Original methodology: Reference gene primer amplification gave nucleated cell count estimates. Some clones are missing from TCRdb's copy, which holds only in-frame ones; the method was immunoSEQ multiplex PCR. The V and J calls and clone size come from that table; D and trimming were worked out from the DNA. The sample lists fewer than 450,000 clones, about 90% seen once, with approximately 0.55% in the top ten. This sample was taken from a study of blood T cell repertoires in COVID-19. About the research overall: The analysed material was cDNA or gDNA that came from T cells, B-cell-depleted T cells, or PBMCs.

V was shortened by 1 base and J by 4 bases, with 17 bases between the two germline ends. The CDR3 totals 17 residues. Germline V gene lookup returns CDR1 LNHDA and CDR2 SQIVND (reference sequence). The sequence was obtained from a young man who had recovered from COVID-19. This chain connects TRBV19 to TRBJ1-5; tentative D call: TRBD1 (5 bases). The specimen was PBMCs or T cells enriched from blood (not recorded which). This CDR3 is CASSIGLSGEINQPQHF. In DNA form, the CDR3 reads TGTGCCAGTAGTATAGGATTGTCGGGGGAGATAAATCAGCCCCAGCATTTT.